The clone carrying this T cell receptor beta chain occurred once. Germline V gene data show CDR1 as SGHDT and CDR2 as YYEEEE. V was cut by 4 bases and J by 5 bases, with 12 bases left in between. CDR3 length equals 13 residues. This entry is derived from a study of cytomegalovirus exposure and HLA in healthy donors. The PCR ran on 60 Vbeta and 13 Jbeta primers. Assay: immunoSEQ multiplex PCR; the TCRdb copy retains only in-frame clones and omits some. The sample lists 120,000 or so clones, around 72% occurring once. This clonotype was obtained from a man younger than 40 in good health and CMV-seronegative. Sequencing was performed on PBMCs. This chain uses TRBV5-6 with TRBJ1-1, with a possible D match to TRBD1 (5 bases). CDR3 in amino acids: CASSNGEGTEAFF. CDR3 DNA: TGTGCCAGCAGCAACGGGGAGGGGACTGAAGCTTTCTTT.